The rows below give T cell receptor beta chains drawn from one sample of a study of radiotherapy plus CTLA-4 blockade in lung cancer. Profiling relied on immunoSEQ multiplex PCR, and the TCRdb table lists in-frame clones only, not all of them. The table lists around 100,000 clones, approximately 75% of them singletons, with around 2.8% in the top ten. The sample here was peripheral blood, taken from a patient treated with radiotherapy plus ipilimumab. Receptors were obtained from a human donor with non-small cell lung cancer who had a partial response to radiotherapy plus ipilimumab. Some clones in this sample may be carry-over from other donors' samples. CDR3s include the opening cysteine and the closing phenylalanine or tryptophan. A D gene is named only where the DNA matches it firmly. Part of the rows lack a size; the others show once, few, many or a class for expanded clones.

.	TRBD2	TRBV7-9	TRBJ2-5	CASSSTSGRIIETQYF	TGTGCCAGCAGCTCTACTAGCGGGAGAATCATAGAGACCCAGTACTTC
.	.	TRBV2	TRBJ2-7	CASSFSVGFGYEQYF	TGTGCCAGCAGTTTTAGCGTCGGTTTCGGATACGAGCAGTACTTC
.	.	TRBV11-2	TRBJ2-5	CASSSDVGGTETQYF	TGTGCCAGCAGCTCCGACGTGGGGGGTACCGAGACCCAGTACTTC
.	TRBD2	TRBV5-5	TRBJ2-7	CASSPPIAGGTYEQYF	TGTGCCAGCAGCCCTCCGATAGCGGGGGGTACCTACGAGCAGTACTTC
.	TRBD1	TRBV27	TRBJ1-1	CASSSGGAGNTEAFF	TGTGCCAGCAGCTCAGGGGGCGCAGGGAACACTGAAGCTTTCTTT
.	.	TRBV6-5	TRBJ1-1	CASSYGYREGSAFF	TGTGCCAGCAGTTACGGGTATAGGGAGGGATCAGCTTTCTTT
.	.	TRBV19	TRBJ2-1	CASTVELDSNEQFF	TGTGCCAGCACGGTGGAGTTGGACTCCAATGAGCAGTTCTTC
.	TRBD1	TRBV28	TRBJ2-3	CASSLRGYRGPPDTQYF	TGTGCCAGCAGTTTACGTGGTTACAGGGGGCCGCCAGATACGCAGTATTTT
.	TRBD1	TRBV6-1	TRBJ2-1	CASTLDRAYNEQFF	TGTGCCAGCACCCTGGACAGGGCCTACAATGAGCAGTTCTTC
once	.	TRBV5-4	TRBJ2-3	CASSLAIGSPSTDTQYF	TGTGCCAGCAGCTTGGCAATTGGTAGCCCTAGCACAGATACGCAGTATTTT
.	TRBD1	TRBV19	TRBJ2-5	CASSIGTGIGETQYF	TGTGCCAGTAGTATAGGGACAGGGATTGGAGAGACCCAGTACTTC
once	TRBD1	TRBV7-3	TRBJ2-7	CASSLMSTGSYEQYF	TGTGCCAGCAGCTTAATGTCGACAGGGTCCTACGAGCAGTACTTC
.	.	TRBV11-2	TRBJ2-5	CASSLDRGIQETQYF	TGTGCCAGCAGCTTAGATCGAGGGATCCAAGAGACCCAGTACTTC
.	TRBD2	TRBV28	TRBJ2-3	CASWRGESTDTQYF	TGTGCCAGCTGGCGGGGGGAGTCCACAGATACGCAGTATTTT